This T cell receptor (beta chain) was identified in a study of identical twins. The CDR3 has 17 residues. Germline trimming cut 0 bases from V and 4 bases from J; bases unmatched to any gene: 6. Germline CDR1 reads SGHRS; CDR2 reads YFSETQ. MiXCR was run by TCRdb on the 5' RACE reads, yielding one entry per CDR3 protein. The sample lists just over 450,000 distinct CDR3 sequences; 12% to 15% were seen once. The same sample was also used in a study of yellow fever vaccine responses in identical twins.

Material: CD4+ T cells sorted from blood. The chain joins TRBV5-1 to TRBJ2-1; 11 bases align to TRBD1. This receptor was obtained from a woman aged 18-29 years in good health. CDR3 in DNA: TGCGCCAGCAGCTTGGCCATAGGACAGGGGGCTTACAATGAGCAGTTCTTC. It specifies CASSLAIGQGAYNEQFF.